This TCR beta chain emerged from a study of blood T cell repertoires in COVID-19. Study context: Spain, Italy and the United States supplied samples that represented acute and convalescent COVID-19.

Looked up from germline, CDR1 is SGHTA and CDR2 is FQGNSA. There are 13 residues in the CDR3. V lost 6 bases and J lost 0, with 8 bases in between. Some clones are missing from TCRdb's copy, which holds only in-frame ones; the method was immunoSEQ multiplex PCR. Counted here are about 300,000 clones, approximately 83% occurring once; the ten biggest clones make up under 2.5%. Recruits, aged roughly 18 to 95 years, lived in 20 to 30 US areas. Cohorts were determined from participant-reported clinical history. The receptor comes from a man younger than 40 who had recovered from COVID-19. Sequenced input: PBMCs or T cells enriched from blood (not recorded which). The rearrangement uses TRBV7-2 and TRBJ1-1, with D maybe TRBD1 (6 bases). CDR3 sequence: CASSWTVNTEAFF. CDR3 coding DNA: TGTGCCAGCAGTTGGACAGTGAACACTGAAGCTTTCTTT.